These 23 T cell receptor beta chains were sequenced from one sample in a study of shared clonotypes between healthy human individuals. The method was immunoSEQ multiplex PCR; TCRdb's version includes in-frame clones alone and lacks a portion of them. The sample carries 2 million to 2.5 million clones, over 85% recorded once. Naivety among CD8 cells was defined by CD45RO negativity and positive CCR7 selection, thereby excluding terminally differentiated effector memory CD45RA+ cells. The specimen was naive CD8+ T cells sorted from blood. These receptors were collected from a man younger than 35 in good health.

The CDR3 sequence is CASSYSPGNQPQHF. CDR3 nucleotides: TGTGCCAGCAGTTACTCCCCAGGCAATCAGCCCCAGCATTTT. This sequence joins TRBV6-6 and TRBJ1-5; D not resolved. V was trimmed by 0 bases and J by 2 bases, leaving 5 bases between them. CDR3 length: 14 amino acids. Germline CDR1 and CDR2: MNHNY and SVGAGI (reference sequence).

The chain uses TRBV6-1 and TRBJ1-3; no reliable D call. This CDR3 is 14 amino acids long. Germline CDR1 MNHNS, CDR2 SASEGT. Trimming shortened V by 0 bases and J by 3 bases, and 6 bases separated the two germline ends. CDR3 nucleotides: TGTGCCAGCAGTGAAGCGGACGGTGGAAACACCATATATTTT. Its protein product is CASSEADGGNTIYF.

The chain is built from TRBV5-4 and TRBJ2-7, with a weak D call TRBD1 (6 bases). V gave up 1 base and J gave up 5 bases, with 10 bases separating them. CDR1 SGHNT and CDR2 YYREEE come from the germline V gene (reference sequence). The CDR3 loop spans 13 amino acids. The CDR3 spells CASSLTGFNEQYF. The DNA of the CDR3 is TGTGCCAGCAGCTTGACAGGGTTCAACGAGCAGTACTTC.

As for this clone: The sample carries other DNA sequences with the same CDR3. J is TRBJ1-2 and V is TRBV5-1; D perhaps matches TRBD1 (5 bases). Trimming pared 0 bases from V and 8 bases from J, leaving 8 bases between. CDR3 length: 12 residues. CDR1 and CDR2 from the germline V gene are SGHRS and YFSETQ. Here the CDR3 reads CASSLGGEGYTF. CDR3 in DNA: TGCGCCAGCAGCTTGGGAGGGGAAGGCTACACCTTC. Looking up the rest from reference TRBV5-1 and TRBJ1-2 gives the full variable domain: KAGVTQTPRYLIKTRGQQVTLSCSPISGHRSVSWYQQTPGQGLQFLFEYFSETQRNKGNFPGRFSGRQFSNSRSEMNVSTLELGDSALYLCASSLGGEGYTFGSGTRLTVV.

This clone appeared once. The chain joins TRBV5-1 to TRBJ2-7; 11 positions match TRBD2. Germline CDR1 is SGHRS and CDR2 is YFSETQ. V shed 4 bases and J 5 bases; nucleotides not matched to a gene: 8. The CDR3 totals 15 residues. CDR3 protein: CASSPVAGGPDEQYF. The DNA for the CDR3 is TGCGCCAGCAGCCCCGTAGCGGGAGGGCCTGACGAGCAGTACTTC.

Comment on this clone: The sample has other DNA sequences that encode this CDR3 too. This chain joins TRBV5-6 and TRBJ2-7; 9 positions match TRBD1. This CDR3 contains 14 residues. CDR1 and CDR2 from the germline V gene are SGHDT and YYEEEE. The V and J ends lost 3 bases and 3 bases, in that order; junction bases with no gene match: 4. Here the CDR3 reads CASSWGTGLYEQYF. In DNA form, the CDR3 reads TGTGCCAGCAGCTGGGGGACAGGGCTCTACGAGCAGTACTTC.

V gene TRBV6-1 combines with J gene TRBJ2-7; 13 bases map to TRBD2. V shed 1 base, J shed 1 base, and the junction held 4 bases outside the gene matches. Per the germline V gene, CDR1 is MNHNS and CDR2 is SASEGT. This CDR3 has 17 amino acids. The CDR3 DNA sequence: TGTGCCAGCAGTGAAGGACTAGCGGGAGGCCTATCCTACGAGCAGTACTTC. Translated: CASSEGLAGGLSYEQYF.

Worth noting for this clone: The same CDR3 also results from other DNA sequences found in this sample. The chain uses TRBV27 and TRBJ2-7; TRBD1 aligns across 9 bases. The junction had 7 bases not matched to a gene; V was cut back by 6 bases and J by 4 bases. This CDR3 has 14 residues. Germline V gene sequence: CDR1 MNHEY, CDR2 SMNVEV (reference sequence). CDR3 amino acids: CASSFGGTGYEQYF. The CDR3 DNA reads TGTGCCAGCAGCTTTGGTGGGACAGGGTACGAGCAGTACTTC.

The chain couples TRBV6-5 to TRBJ1-4; D unresolved. V was trimmed by 5 bases and J by 4 bases, leaving 11 bases between them. Per germline, CDR1 MNHEY and CDR2 SVGAGI. The CDR3 covers 14 residues. The CDR3 DNA follows: TGTGCCAGCAGTCAATATGACGTTAATGAAAAACTGTTTTTT. It encodes CASSQYDVNEKLFF.

V is TRBV5-1 and J is TRBJ1-1; D is uncertain. This CDR3 region has 12 residues. V lost 7 bases and J lost 1, with 8 bases in between. Germline CDR1 reads SGHRS; CDR2 reads YFSETQ. The CDR3 coding sequence is TGCGCCAGCCGCGCTGGGAACACTGAAGCTTTCTTT. It is translated as CASRAGNTEAFF.

The genes are TRBV19 and TRBJ1-1; the match to TRBD1 covers 9 bases. V gave up 4 bases and J gave up 5 bases; unmatched junction bases: 8. This CDR3 has 15 residues. In germline, CDR1 is LNHDA, CDR2 SQIVND (reference sequence). CDR3 DNA sequence: TGTGCCAGTAGTACCTTACAGGGGGCGCTAACTGAAGCTTTCTTT. Its translation: CASSTLQGALTEAFF.

The chain recombines TRBV10-3 with TRBJ2-3; 9 bases map to TRBD2. The germline CDR1 and CDR2 sequences are ENHRY and SYGVKD. V was clipped by 6 bases and J by 5 bases; unmatched bases: 9. This CDR3 is 15 amino acids long. The CDR3 sequence is CAIRDSGSSLDTQYF. The CDR3 DNA sequence: TGTGCCATCAGGGATAGCGGGAGTTCCTTAGATACGCAGTATTTT.

The chain employs TRBV5-3 and TRBJ1-5, with D perhaps matching TRBD1 (6 bases). TRBV5-3 is classed as an ORF, of uncertain function. The CDR3 has 15 residues. The V and J ends lost 3 bases and 7 bases respectively, with 17 bases between them. DNA of the CDR3: TGTGCCAGAAGCTGGCGGGACGGCCAGGGGCAGCCCCAGCATTTT. Protein: CARSWRDGQGQPQHF.

The chain links TRBV28 to TRBJ2-5; D is undetermined. The CDR3 covers 12 residues. V was trimmed by 3 bases and J by 2 bases, leaving 4 bases between them. Germline CDR1 is MDHEN and CDR2 is SYDVKM. The CDR3 nucleotides are TGTGCCAGCAGTTTCCCTCAAGAGACCCAGTACTTC. Its translation is CASSFPQETQYF.

The V call is TRBV4-1, the J call TRBJ2-5; 12 nucleotides agree with TRBD2. J was trimmed by 5 bases and V by 1 base; bases with no gene match: 8. CDR1 is MGHRA, CDR2 YSYEKL, per germline. This CDR3 region has 17 residues. The CDR3 DNA reads as TGCGCCAGCAGCCAAGGAGGACTAGCGGGGATGGGGGAGACCCAGTACTTC. It specifies CASSQGGLAGMGETQYF.

This clone was seen a single time. V and J are TRBV6-1 and TRBJ2-3, with 7 nucleotides matching TRBD2. Per germline, CDR1 MNHNS and CDR2 SASEGT. V shed 8 bases and J 1 base; nucleotides not matched to a gene: 3. The CDR3 totals 13 residues. CDR3 coding DNA: TGTGCCAGCTCACGGGGGGGCACAGATACGCAGTATTTT. It yields the protein CASSRGGTDTQYF.

V is TRBV4-3 and J is TRBJ2-7; TRBD1 matches at 9 bases. The CDR3 covers 15 residues. V dropped 4 bases and J dropped 3; count of bases not matched to a gene: 7. Germline-derived CDR1 and CDR2 are LGHNA and YSLEER. CDR3 DNA sequence: TGCGCCAGCAGCCCCACACAGGGGGCAAACTACGAGCAGTACTTC. Its translation is CASSPTQGANYEQYF.

V usage is TRBV6-6 and J usage is TRBJ2-5; D remains unclear. The DNA end favors TRBJ2-7, so the J call may be wrong. The V gene's germline CDR1 is MNHNY and CDR2 SVGAGI (reference sequence). The CDR3 spans 13 residues. CDR3 loop: CASSPDGFYEQYF. The CDR3 DNA sequence: TGTGCCAGCAGTCCGGACGGATTCTACGAGCAGTACTTC.

This chain joins TRBV6-5 and TRBJ1-2, with D unclear. This CDR3 region has 16 residues. V lost 2 bases to trimming and J lost 5 bases, with 18 bases between them. The germline V gene has CDR1 MNHEY and CDR2 SVGAGI. CDR3 amino acids: CASSYGAGEGRYGYTF. The CDR3 DNA reads as TGTGCCAGCAGTTACGGAGCTGGGGAGGGAAGGTATGGCTACACCTTC.

The chain employs TRBV4-3 and TRBJ2-1; TRBD2 aligns across 7 bases. This CDR3 contains 15 residues. The germline V gene encodes CDR1 LGHNA and CDR2 YSLEER. With 3 bases clipped from V and 4 bases from J, the junction kept 6 bases outside the gene matches. Here the CDR3 reads CASSQLLADYNEQFF. The DNA for the CDR3 is TGCGCCAGCAGCCAGCTTCTAGCGGATTACAATGAGCAGTTCTTC.

The chain is built from TRBV11-2 and TRBJ2-2; D gene ambiguous. This CDR3 region has 12 residues. The V and J ends lost 5 bases and 6 bases respectively, with 7 bases between them. In germline, CDR1 is SGHAT, CDR2 FQNNGV. In DNA, the CDR3 is TGTGCCAGCAGCCCGGTTTCCGGGGAGCTGTTTTTT. Translating gives CASSPVSGELFF.

The chain combines TRBV5-6 with TRBJ2-7, with 11 bases lining up with TRBD2. V lost 0 bases and J lost 6; bases outside the gene matches: 8. CDR3 length: 16 amino acids. CDR1 and CDR2 (germline): SGHDT, YYEEEE. The DNA of the CDR3 is TGTGCCAGCAGCTTGGACGTGCTAGCGGGAGGAGGCGAGCAGTACTTC. Amino acid sequence: CASSLDVLAGGGEQYF.

The chain joins TRBV7-9 to TRBJ2-7, with TRBD2 as a possible D gene (7 bases). Germline CDR1 reads SEHNR; CDR2 reads FQNEAQ (reference sequence). Trimming took off 5 bases at V and 1 base at J, with 21 bases between the two ends. CDR3 length equals 17 residues. The CDR3 loop is CASSPGGGAFISYEQYF. As DNA, the CDR3 is TGTGCCAGCAGCCCCGGAGGGGGGGCCTTTATTTCCTACGAGCAGTACTTC.